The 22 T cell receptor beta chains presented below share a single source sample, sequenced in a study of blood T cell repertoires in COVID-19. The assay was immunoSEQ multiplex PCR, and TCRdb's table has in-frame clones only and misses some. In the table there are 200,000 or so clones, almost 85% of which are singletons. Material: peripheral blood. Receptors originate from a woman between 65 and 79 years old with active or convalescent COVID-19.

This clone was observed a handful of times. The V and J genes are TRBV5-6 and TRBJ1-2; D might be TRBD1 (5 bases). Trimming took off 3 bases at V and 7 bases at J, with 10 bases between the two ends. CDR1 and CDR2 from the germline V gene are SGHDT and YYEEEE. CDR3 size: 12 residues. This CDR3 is CASSYDRLGYTF. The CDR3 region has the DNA TGTGCCAGCAGCTACGACAGACTTGGCTACACCTTC.

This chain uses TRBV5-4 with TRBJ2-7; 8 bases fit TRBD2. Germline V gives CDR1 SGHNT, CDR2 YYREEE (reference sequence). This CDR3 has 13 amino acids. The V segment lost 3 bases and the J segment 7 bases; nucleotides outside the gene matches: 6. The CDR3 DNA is TGTGCCAGCAGCTCCGGACTAGCTGAGGAGCAGTACTTC. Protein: CASSSGLAEEQYF.

The DNA for the CDR3 is TGCAGCGTCCCCGGCCCAGGGGGACGGGGCACTGAAGCTTTCTTT. Translation gives CSVPGPGGRGTEAFF. The V gene is TRBV29-1, the J gene TRBJ1-1; 7 nucleotides line up with TRBD1. This CDR3 region has 15 residues. The trim removed 6 bases at V and 4 bases at J, leaving 14 bases unmatched. CDR1 SQVTM and CDR2 ANQGSEA come from the germline V gene. Variable domain in full (rest from reference TRBV29-1 and TRBJ1-1): SAVISQKPSRDICQRGTSLTIQCQVDSQVTMMFWYRQQPGQSLTLIATANQGSEATYESGFVIDKFPISRPNLTFSTLTVSNMSPEDSSIYLCSVPGPGGRGTEAFFGQGTRLTVV.

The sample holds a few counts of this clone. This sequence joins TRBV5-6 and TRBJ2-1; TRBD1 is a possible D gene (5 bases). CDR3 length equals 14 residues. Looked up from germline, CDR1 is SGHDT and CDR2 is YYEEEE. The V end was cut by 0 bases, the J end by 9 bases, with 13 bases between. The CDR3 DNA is TGTGCCAGCAGCTTGGGGGGCATAAGGGGTGAGCAGTTCTTC. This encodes CASSLGGIRGEQFF. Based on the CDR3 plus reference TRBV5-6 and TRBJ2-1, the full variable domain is DAGVTQSPTHLIKTRGQQVTLRCSPKSGHDTVSWYQQALGQGPQFIFQYYEEEERQRGNFPDRFSGHQFPNYSSELNVNALLLGDSALYLCASSLGGIRGEQFFGPGTRLTVL.

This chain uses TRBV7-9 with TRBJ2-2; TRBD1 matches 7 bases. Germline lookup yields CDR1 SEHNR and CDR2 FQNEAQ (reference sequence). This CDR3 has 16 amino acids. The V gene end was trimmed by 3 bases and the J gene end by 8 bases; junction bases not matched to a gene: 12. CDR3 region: CASSFLTGSHPGELFF. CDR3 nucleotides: TGTGCCAGCAGCTTTTTGACAGGGTCCCACCCAGGGGAGCTGTTTTTT. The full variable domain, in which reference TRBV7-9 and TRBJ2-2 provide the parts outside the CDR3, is DTGVSQNPRHKITKRGQNVTFRCDPISEHNRLYWYRQTLGQGPEFLTYFQNEAQLEKSRLLSDRFSAERPKGSFSTLEIQRTEQGDSAMYLCASSFLTGSHPGELFFGEGSRLTVL.

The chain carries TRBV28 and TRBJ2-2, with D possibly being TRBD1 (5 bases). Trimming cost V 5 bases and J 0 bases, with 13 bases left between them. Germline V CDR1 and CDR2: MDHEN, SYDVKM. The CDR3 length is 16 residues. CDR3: CASSIRQTANTGELFF. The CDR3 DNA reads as TGTGCCAGCAGTATCCGACAGACAGCGAACACCGGGGAGCTGTTTTTT.

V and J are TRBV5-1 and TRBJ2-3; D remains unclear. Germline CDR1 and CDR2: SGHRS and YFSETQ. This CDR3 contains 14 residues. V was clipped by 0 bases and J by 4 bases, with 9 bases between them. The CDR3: CASSLGLDSDTQYF. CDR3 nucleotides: TGCGCCAGCAGCTTGGGGCTAGATTCAGATACGCAGTATTTT.

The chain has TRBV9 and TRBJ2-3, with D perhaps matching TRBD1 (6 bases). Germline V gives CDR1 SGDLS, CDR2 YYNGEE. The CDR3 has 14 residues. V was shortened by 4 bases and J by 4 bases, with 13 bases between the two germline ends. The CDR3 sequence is CASSLEPGADTQYF. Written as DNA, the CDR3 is TGTGCCAGCAGCTTGGAGCCAGGGGCAGATACGCAGTATTTT.

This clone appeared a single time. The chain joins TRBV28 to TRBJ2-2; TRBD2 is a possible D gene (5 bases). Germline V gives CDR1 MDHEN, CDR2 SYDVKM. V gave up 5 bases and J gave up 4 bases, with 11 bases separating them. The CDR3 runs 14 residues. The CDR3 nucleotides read TGTGCCAGCAGTCTCCCAACTAGCACCGGGGAGCTGTTTTTT. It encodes CASSLPTSTGELFF.

The CDR3 protein is CASSLEATGELFF. The CDR3 DNA reads TGTGCCAGCAGTTTGGAGGCGACCGGGGAGCTGTTTTTT. The rearrangement uses TRBV12-3 or TRBV12-4 and TRBJ2-2; maybe TRBD2 (5 bases). The CDR3 extends over 13 amino acids. V was trimmed by 3 bases and J by 5 bases, leaving 7 bases between them.

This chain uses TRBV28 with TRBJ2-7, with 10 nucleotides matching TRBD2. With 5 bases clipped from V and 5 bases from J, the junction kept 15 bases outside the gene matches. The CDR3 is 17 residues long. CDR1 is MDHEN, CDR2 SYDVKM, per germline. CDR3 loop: CASSAPSGRAGWNEQYF. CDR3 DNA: TGTGCCAGCAGTGCCCCCAGCGGGAGGGCCGGTTGGAACGAGCAGTACTTC.

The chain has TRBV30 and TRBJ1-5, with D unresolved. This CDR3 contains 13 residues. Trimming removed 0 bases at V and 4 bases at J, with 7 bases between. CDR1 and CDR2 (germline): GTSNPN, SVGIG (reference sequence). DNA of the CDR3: TGTGCCTGGAGTGTGCGTTATAATCAGCCCCAGCATTTT. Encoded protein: CAWSVRYNQPQHF.

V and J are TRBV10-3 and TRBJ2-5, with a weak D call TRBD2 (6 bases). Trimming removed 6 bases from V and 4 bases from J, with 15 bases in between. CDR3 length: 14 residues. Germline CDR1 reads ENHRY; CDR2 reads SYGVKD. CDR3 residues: CAIRRGSGGETQYF. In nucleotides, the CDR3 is TGTGCCATCAGGCGAGGGTCCGGGGGAGAGACCCAGTACTTC.

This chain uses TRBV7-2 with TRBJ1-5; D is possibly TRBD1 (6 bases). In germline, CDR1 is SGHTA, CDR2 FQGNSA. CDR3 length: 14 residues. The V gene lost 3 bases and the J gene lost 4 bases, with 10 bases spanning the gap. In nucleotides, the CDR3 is TGTGCCAGCAGCTTCTCAGGGGAGAATCAGCCCCAGCATTTT. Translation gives CASSFSGENQPQHF.

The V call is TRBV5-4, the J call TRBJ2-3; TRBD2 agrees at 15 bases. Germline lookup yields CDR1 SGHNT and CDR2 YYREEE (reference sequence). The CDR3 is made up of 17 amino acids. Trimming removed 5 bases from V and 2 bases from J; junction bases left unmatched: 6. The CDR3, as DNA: TGTGCCAGCAGTAGGACTAGCGGGAGGGGTCCCACAGATACGCAGTATTTT. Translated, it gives CASSRTSGRGPTDTQYF.

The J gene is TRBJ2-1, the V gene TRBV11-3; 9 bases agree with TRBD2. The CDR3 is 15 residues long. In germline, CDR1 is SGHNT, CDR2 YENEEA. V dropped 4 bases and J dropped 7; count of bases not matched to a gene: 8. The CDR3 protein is CASSSLAGRGNEQFF. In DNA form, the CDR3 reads TGTGCCAGCAGCTCTCTAGCGGGACGGGGGAATGAGCAGTTCTTC.

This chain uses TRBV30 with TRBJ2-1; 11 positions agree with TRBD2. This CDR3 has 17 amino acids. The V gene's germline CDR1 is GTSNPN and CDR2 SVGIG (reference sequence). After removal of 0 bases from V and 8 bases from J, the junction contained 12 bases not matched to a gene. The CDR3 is CAWSVGIWTSGLDEQFF. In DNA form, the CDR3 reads TGTGCCTGGAGTGTCGGAATTTGGACTAGCGGGTTAGATGAGCAGTTCTTC.

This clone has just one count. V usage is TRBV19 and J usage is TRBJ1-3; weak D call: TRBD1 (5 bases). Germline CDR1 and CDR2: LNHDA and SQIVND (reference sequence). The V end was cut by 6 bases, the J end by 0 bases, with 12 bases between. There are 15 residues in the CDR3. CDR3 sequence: CASRPGLVSGNTIYF. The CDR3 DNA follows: TGTGCCAGTAGGCCGGGACTGGTCTCTGGAAACACCATATATTTT.

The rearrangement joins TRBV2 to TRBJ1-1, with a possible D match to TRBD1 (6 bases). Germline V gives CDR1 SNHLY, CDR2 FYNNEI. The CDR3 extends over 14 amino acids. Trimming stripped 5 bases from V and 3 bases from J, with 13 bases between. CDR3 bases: TGTGCCAGCAGTACTCAGGGGCATGACACTGAAGCTTTCTTT. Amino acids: CASSTQGHDTEAFF.

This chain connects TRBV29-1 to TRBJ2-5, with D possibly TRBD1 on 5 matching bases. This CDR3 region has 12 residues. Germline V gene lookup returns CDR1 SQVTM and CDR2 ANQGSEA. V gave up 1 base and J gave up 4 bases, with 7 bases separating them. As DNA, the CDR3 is TGCAGCGTTGAAGGTGGGGCAGAGACCCAGTACTTC. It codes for CSVEGGAETQYF. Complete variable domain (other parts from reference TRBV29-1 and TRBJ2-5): SAVISQKPSRDICQRGTSLTIQCQVDSQVTMMFWYRQQPGQSLTLIATANQGSEATYESGFVIDKFPISRPNLTFSTLTVSNMSPEDSSIYLCSVEGGAETQYFGPGTRLLVL.

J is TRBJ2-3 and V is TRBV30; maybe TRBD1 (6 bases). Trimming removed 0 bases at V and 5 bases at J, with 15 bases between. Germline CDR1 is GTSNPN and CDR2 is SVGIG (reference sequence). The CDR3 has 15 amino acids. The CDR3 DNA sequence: TGTGCCTGGAGTGTTGGGCCAAAAGGGGGAGATACGCAGTATTTT. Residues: CAWSVGPKGGDTQYF.

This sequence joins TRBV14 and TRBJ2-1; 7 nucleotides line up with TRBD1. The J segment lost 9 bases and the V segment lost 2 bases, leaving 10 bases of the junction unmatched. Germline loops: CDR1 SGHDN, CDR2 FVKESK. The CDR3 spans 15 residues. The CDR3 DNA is TGTGCCAGCAGCCAATTAGGGGGCGCTTGGAGTGAGCAGTTCTTC. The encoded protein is CASSQLGGAWSEQFF.